Listed below are T cell receptor beta chains from one sample, sequenced in a study of blood T cell repertoires in COVID-19. Clones were read by immunoSEQ multiplex PCR, and TCRdb kept only the in-frame ones, dropping some. This sample has 150,000 to 200,000 clones, with around 82% found just once. The specimen was PBMCs or T cells enriched from blood (not recorded which). These receptors were taken from a man in his sixties who had recovered from COVID-19. Each CDR3 is given with its conserved first and last residue. The D gene is left open where the match is weak. Only some rows state a clone size, as once, few, many or a class for expanded clones.

v_gene: TRBV28; d_gene: -; abundance: few; j_gene: TRBJ1-4; CDR3nt: TGTGCCAGCGGCCTAGTGGAGGCTTCTGAAAAACTGTTTTTT; CDR3aa: CASGLVEASEKLFF
v_gene: TRBV28; d_gene: -; abundance: -; j_gene: TRBJ1-5; CDR3nt: TGTGCCAGCAGTTACGCGGGTGGGAATCAGCCCCAGCATTTT; CDR3aa: CASSYAGGNQPQHF
v_gene: TRBV15; d_gene: -; abundance: once; j_gene: TRBJ1-4; CDR3nt: TGTGCCACCAGCAGAGATACGAGGGAAAAACTGTTTTTT; CDR3aa: CATSRDTREKLFF
v_gene: TRBV27; d_gene: TRBD2; abundance: -; j_gene: TRBJ2-2; CDR3nt: TGTGCCAGCAGTTCGCTAGCGGGAGGGCCCGGGGAGCTGTTTTTT; CDR3aa: CASSSLAGGPGELFF
v_gene: TRBV19; d_gene: -; abundance: -; j_gene: TRBJ1-1; CDR3nt: TGTGCCAGTACCACAAACAGGGAAGCTTTCTTT; CDR3aa: CASTTNREAFF
v_gene: TRBV24-1; d_gene: -; abundance: -; j_gene: TRBJ2-5; CDR3nt: TGTGCCACCAGGGGCGACGTCCAAGAGACCCAGTACTTC; CDR3aa: CATRGDVQETQYF
v_gene: TRBV19; d_gene: TRBD1; abundance: -; j_gene: TRBJ1-1; CDR3nt: TGTGCCAGTAGTATCTCCCGGACAGGGGAAGCTTTCTTT; CDR3aa: CASSISRTGEAFF
v_gene: TRBV6-1; d_gene: TRBD2; abundance: -; j_gene: TRBJ2-1; CDR3nt: TGTGCCAGCAGTGATGGTGTCCTAGCGGGATACAATGAGCAGTTCTTC; CDR3aa: CASSDGVLAGYNEQFF
v_gene: TRBV4-1; d_gene: TRBD2; abundance: -; j_gene: TRBJ2-3; CDR3nt: TGCGCCAGCAGCCAGAGACTAGCCCAAACAGATACGCAGTATTTT; CDR3aa: CASSQRLAQTDTQYF
v_gene: TRBV5-1; d_gene: TRBD1; abundance: -; j_gene: TRBJ1-2; CDR3nt: TGCGCCAGCAGCTTCTCAGACAGGGGCTATGGCTACACCTTC; CDR3aa: CASSFSDRGYGYTF
v_gene: TRBV10-3; d_gene: TRBD1; abundance: -; j_gene: TRBJ2-3; CDR3nt: TGTGCCATCAGGGGGACAGAAACAGATACGCAGTATTTT; CDR3aa: CAIRGTETDTQYF
v_gene: TRBV7-2; d_gene: -; abundance: -; j_gene: TRBJ1-1; CDR3nt: TGTGCCAGCAGCTTAGACAGCCGGAACACTGAAGCTTTCTTT; CDR3aa: CASSLDSRNTEAFF
v_gene: TRBV7-2; d_gene: TRBD2; abundance: few; j_gene: TRBJ2-1; CDR3nt: TGTGCCAGCAGCTTCCGGACTAGTGGGATAGGTGAGCAGTTCTTC; CDR3aa: CASSFRTSGIGEQFF
v_gene: TRBV5-1; d_gene: -; abundance: -; j_gene: TRBJ2-3; CDR3nt: TGCGCCAGCGCTCGGGGGACAGATACGCAGTATTTT; CDR3aa: CASARGTDTQYF
v_gene: TRBV28; d_gene: TRBD1; abundance: -; j_gene: TRBJ1-3; CDR3nt: TGTGCCAGCAGTTACAGGGGGCCGGGAAACACCATATATTTT; CDR3aa: CASSYRGPGNTIYF
v_gene: TRBV19; d_gene: TRBD2; abundance: -; j_gene: TRBJ2-1; CDR3nt: TGTGCCAGTCTTTTTAGCGGGAGTGGCACACGCAATGAGCAGTTCTTC; CDR3aa: CASLFSGSGTRNEQFF
v_gene: TRBV6-1; d_gene: -; abundance: -; j_gene: TRBJ1-2; CDR3nt: TGTGCCAGCAGTGAAGGAATTTGGGCGTCTAACTATGGCTACACCTTC; CDR3aa: CASSEGIWASNYGYTF
v_gene: TRBV27; d_gene: -; abundance: -; j_gene: TRBJ2-7; CDR3nt: TGTGCCAGCAGTTTATATTCCGGGTACGAGCAGTACTTC; CDR3aa: CASSLYSGYEQYF
v_gene: TRBV29-1; d_gene: -; abundance: -; j_gene: TRBJ2-7; CDR3nt: TGCAGCGTTGGTCACAGGGACTACGAGCAGTACTTC; CDR3aa: CSVGHRDYEQYF
v_gene: TRBV5-4; d_gene: -; abundance: -; j_gene: TRBJ1-4; CDR3nt: TGTGCCAGCAGCTTGGCGACGGGGGGAGGCGATGAAAAACTGTTTTTT; CDR3aa: CASSLATGGGDEKLFF
v_gene: TRBV12-3/TRBV12-4; d_gene: -; abundance: -; j_gene: TRBJ1-1; CDR3nt: TGTGCCAGCGCTAGTGTTATGAACACTGAAGCTTTCTTT; CDR3aa: CASASVMNTEAFF
v_gene: TRBV6-5; d_gene: TRBD1; abundance: few; j_gene: TRBJ1-4; CDR3nt: TGTGCCAGCAGACAGGGGAATGAAAAACTGTTTTTT; CDR3aa: CASRQGNEKLFF
v_gene: TRBV5-6; d_gene: TRBD2; abundance: once; j_gene: TRBJ2-2; CDR3nt: TGTGCCAGCAGCTTGCCAGCGGGAGGCCCTGGGGAGCTGTTTTTT; CDR3aa: CASSLPAGGPGELFF
v_gene: TRBV3-1/TRBV3-2; d_gene: TRBD1; abundance: -; j_gene: TRBJ1-5; CDR3nt: TGTGCCAGCAGCCGGACAGGGGGCAGTAATCAGCCCCAGCATTTT; CDR3aa: CASSRTGGSNQPQHF
v_gene: TRBV7-3; d_gene: -; abundance: -; j_gene: TRBJ2-2; CDR3nt: TGTGCCAGCAGCTTAAATACTCTAAATGGCGGGGAGCTGTTTTTT; CDR3aa: CASSLNTLNGGELFF